A single sample is the source of the 16 T cell receptor beta chains below, sequenced in a study of shared clonotypes between healthy human individuals. This table comes from immunoSEQ multiplex PCR, and its TCRdb copy is limited to in-frame clones, with some not included. The sample yields some 2,400,000 clones, approximately 95% seen once. The source material was naive CD4+ T cells sorted from blood. Documented subset: CD45RA+ positively selected. The receptors were sampled from a young man in good health.

The chain is built from TRBV10-3 and TRBJ2-2; D is undetermined. Germline loops: CDR1 ENHRY, CDR2 SYGVKD. The V and J ends lost 3 bases and 3 bases respectively, with 8 bases between them. The CDR3 runs 14 residues. The CDR3, as DNA: TGTGCCATCAGTGACGGAAAACACACCGGGGAGCTGTTTTTT. The encoded protein is CAISDGKHTGELFF.

This chain links TRBV30 with TRBJ1-1; TRBD1 might be the D (5 bases). V lost 8 bases and J lost 4, with 20 bases in between. In germline, CDR1 is GTSNPN, CDR2 SVGIG (reference sequence). This CDR3 spans 14 amino acids. This CDR3 reads CAGGSGGRGTEAFF. CDR3 DNA sequence: TGTGCCGGAGGATCTGGGGGAAGGGGCACTGAAGCTTTCTTT.

The J gene is TRBJ1-3, the V gene TRBV21-1; TRBD1 was called by the table and not checked on the DNA. TRBV21-1 is shown as a pseudogene. CDR3 length: 18 amino acids. This chain's CDR3 is CASSKDGETGSSGNTIYF. The CDR3 region has the DNA TGTGCCAGCAGCAAAGATGGCGAGACAGGGAGCTCTGGAAACACCATATATTTT.

The CDR3 DNA reads TGCGCCAGCAGCCCAGGGACTAGCGGGAGGCATGAGCAGTTCTTC. It specifies CASSPGTSGRHEQFF. V gene TRBV5-1 combines with J gene TRBJ2-1; 15 nucleotides agree with TRBD2. J lost 8 bases, V lost 4 bases, and 4 bases had no gene match. Germline V CDR1 and CDR2: SGHRS, YFSETQ. The CDR3 runs 15 residues.

V usage is TRBV6-4 and J usage is TRBJ2-5; no definite D call. The V end was cut by 7 bases, the J end by 7 bases, with 10 bases between. This CDR3 is 11 amino acids long. From germline, CDR1 is MRHNA and CDR2 SNTAGT. CDR3 coding DNA: TGTGCCAGCAAGGCTTTTGGGACCCAGTACTTC. This gives the protein CASKAFGTQYF.

CDR3 bases: TGTGCCAGCAGCTTGCCGACTAGCGGGAGGGGGGAGACCCAGTACTTC. Its translation is CASSLPTSGRGETQYF. The rearrangement links TRBV5-4 to TRBJ2-5; 14 bases fit TRBD2. Trimming took 1 base from V and 5 from J; bases not matched to a gene: 4. The CDR3 is 16 residues long. The germline gives CDR1 SGHNT, CDR2 YYREEE (reference sequence).

This chain joins TRBV4-1 and TRBJ1-2; 7 bases agree with TRBD1. The V segment lost 0 bases and the J segment 5 bases; nucleotides outside the gene matches: 6. Germline loops: CDR1 MGHRA, CDR2 YSYEKL. The CDR3 has 15 amino acids. For the CDR3, the DNA is TGCGCCAGCAGCCAAGACAGCAGGGGGATTTATGGCTACACCTTC. Translation gives CASSQDSRGIYGYTF.

The V gene is TRBV5-1, the J gene TRBJ1-6; D may be TRBD1 (5 bases). The CDR3 extends over 15 amino acids. The germline V gene has CDR1 SGHRS and CDR2 YFSETQ. The V end was cut by 4 bases, the J end by 5 bases, with 13 bases between. The DNA for the CDR3 is TGCGCCAGCAGCGTCCCGGGAGGGGATAATTCACCCCTCCACTTT. This translates into CASSVPGGDNSPLHF.

This clone has a handful of counts. This sample also contains other DNA sequences that code for the same CDR3. This chain connects TRBV25-1 to TRBJ1-6; no clear D gene. Trimming shortened V by 3 bases and J by 3 bases, and 6 bases separated the two germline ends. Per the germline V gene, CDR1 is MGHDK and CDR2 is SYGVNS. The CDR3 covers 14 residues. Written as DNA, the CDR3 is TGTGCCAGCAGTGAGTCTGGCTATAATTCACCCCTCCACTTT. Translating it yields CASSESGYNSPLHF.

The chain links TRBV2 to TRBJ2-7; 8 bases align to TRBD1. This CDR3 has 15 residues. V dropped 3 bases and J dropped 0; count of bases not matched to a gene: 4. Germline CDR1 and CDR2: SNHLY and FYNNEI. Here the CDR3 DNA reads TGTGCCAGCAGTGATAGGACAGGGTCCTCCTACGAGCAGTACTTC. This encodes CASSDRTGSSYEQYF.

The chain combines TRBV28 with TRBJ1-1; no clear D. In germline, CDR1 is MDHEN, CDR2 SYDVKM. The CDR3 runs 12 residues. V gave up 4 bases and J gave up 0 bases, with 3 bases separating them. The CDR3 region is CASSSVNTEAFF. The CDR3 DNA reads TGTGCCAGCAGTTCAGTGAACACTGAAGCTTTCTTT.

The count of this clone is one. The J gene is TRBJ2-2, the V gene TRBV27, with TRBD2 matching over 12 bases. The germline CDR1 and CDR2 sequences are MNHEY and SMNVEV (reference sequence). V shed 4 bases, J shed 1 base, and the junction held 4 bases outside the gene matches. This CDR3 spans 17 amino acids. The CDR3 sequence: CASSSMTSGGNTGELFF. CDR3 in DNA: TGTGCCAGCAGTTCAATGACTAGCGGGGGGAACACCGGGGAGCTGTTTTTT.

This chain joins TRBV5-1 and TRBJ1-4; unclear D gene. Trimming cost V 0 bases and J 4 bases, with 13 bases left between them. Germline V gene sequence: CDR1 SGHRS, CDR2 YFSETQ. This CDR3 is built from 16 residues. The CDR3: CASSLALGVGNEKLFF. In DNA, the CDR3 is TGCGCCAGCAGCTTGGCCCTCGGGGTTGGTAATGAAAAACTGTTTTTT.

The V call is TRBV27, the J call TRBJ2-6; D is possibly TRBD2 (6 bases). Germline V CDR1 and CDR2: MNHEY, SMNVEV (reference sequence). Trimming took 2 bases from V and 1 from J, leaving 12 bases between them. The CDR3 totals 17 residues. The CDR3 DNA sequence: TGTGCCAGCAGTTTACGGGGGTCTATTTCTGGGGCCAACGTCCTGACTTTC. Its protein is CASSLRGSISGANVLTF.

The rearrangement uses TRBV10-1 and TRBJ2-5; D remains unclear. In germline, CDR1 is WNHNN, CDR2 SYGVQD (reference sequence). Trimming removed 2 bases from V and 5 bases from J, with 9 bases in between. The CDR3 spans 13 residues. The CDR3 spells CASSEIGSETQYF. CDR3 nucleotides: TGCGCCAGCAGTGAGATTGGGTCGGAGACCCAGTACTTC.

Worth noting for this clone: The sample holds other DNA sequences that translate to the same CDR3. The chain couples TRBV5-4 to TRBJ2-3; 11 bases align to TRBD2. The CDR3 sequence is 15 residues long. Germline CDR1 and CDR2: SGHNT and YYREEE (reference sequence). After removal of 4 bases from V and 3 bases from J, the junction contained 4 bases not matched to a gene. The CDR3 here is CASSLAGGGTDTQYF. The CDR3 DNA follows: TGTGCCAGCAGCCTAGCGGGGGGCGGAACAGATACGCAGTATTTT.